What follows is one TCR beta chain and its context. Its antigen is unidentified. This entry belongs to a study of T cell responses to AZD1222 COVID-19 vaccine. Points from the study as a whole: When two AZD1222 doses had been given, Spike-specific TCR breadth and depth rose. Regions 160-218 and 743-854 held dominance among vaccine-associated CD4 TCRs, which spanned spike. Baseline seropositivity characterized only a handful of AZD1222 recipients.

The CDR3 is 16 amino acids. V shed 5 bases, J shed 10 bases, and the junction held 18 bases outside the gene matches. Germline lookup yields CDR1 SEHNR and CDR2 FQNEAQ (reference sequence). The repertoire was sequenced with immunoSEQ multiplex PCR; TCRdb's copy has only in-frame clones and lacks some. The sample contains some 69,000 clones, roughly 87% of which appear only once. The input for sequencing was peripheral blood, taken on day 0 of AZD1222 vaccination. The TCR sequence derives from an adult in good health. This chain joins TRBV7-9 and TRBJ2-7, with 9 bases lining up with TRBD1. The CDR3 coding sequence is TGTGCCAGCAGCCAAGATGATTACCGGGACAGGGTGTTCCAGTACTTC. Translation: CASSQDDYRDRVFQYF.